The clone carrying this TCR beta chain was seen only a few times. Antigen specificity is unknown. The record originates from a study of CD8+ T cells in alopecia areata. At the level of the study: Treatment with tofacitinib (6 to 18 months) was followed by 6 months off drug. General observations from the study: While tofacitinib was given, many expanded lesional clones persisted in scalp and blood.

The treatment here: oral pan-JAK inhibitor, 5-10 mg twice daily. Samples from alopecia areata patients were lesional scalp punch biopsies and peripheral blood. Germline V lookup: CDR1 SQVTM, CDR2 ANQGSEA. V lost 6 bases to trimming and J lost 4 bases; unmatched junction nucleotides: 7. This CDR3 is built from 13 residues. RNA was extracted and reverse transcribed into cDNA as the sequencing template. Libraries were prepared by immunoSEQ multiplex PCR; TCRdb keeps only in-frame clonotypes and omits some of them. Among about 200,000 clones listed, around two fifths were seen once. The rearrangement uses TRBV29-1 and TRBJ2-3; TRBD1 matches 7 bases. This sequence originates from a human donor with alopecia areata. The sequencing used CD4+ T cells sorted from blood, collected between weeks 30 and 35, from a patient treated with tofacitinib. The DNA of the CDR3 is TGCAGCGTGAAACAGGGGTGGGCAGATACGCAGTATTTT. Its protein is CSVKQGWADTQYF.